Listed below are T cell receptor beta chains from one sample, sequenced in a study of T cells in Graves' hyperthyroidism and ophthalmopathy. A single record per CDR3 protein comes from TCRdb applying MiXCR to the multiplex PCR reads. The sample includes some 400,000 distinct CDR3 sequences, 14% of them seen just once. Sequencing input: blood. These receptors were taken from a woman aged 55-70 years with Graves' hyperthyroidism. The CDR3 runs from the conserved cysteine through the conserved F or W. The order of the fields is J gene, D gene, clone size, V gene, CDR3 protein, CDR3 DNA. A D gene is named only where the DNA matches it firmly. Clone size is shown for a subset of rows, as once, few, many or a class of expanded clone.

>TRBJ2-7|TRBD2|many|TRBV2
CASRSTSGSPEQYF
TGTGCCAGCAGGTCGACTAGCGGGAGTCCCGAGCAGTACTTC
>TRBJ2-3|TRBD1|once|TRBV5-1
CASSSPRDRYTDTQYF
TGCGCCAGCAGCTCACCGCGGGACAGGTACACAGATACGCAGTATTTT
>TRBJ2-1|NA|NA|TRBV10-3
CAIRNPTSSSSYNEQFF
TGTGCCATCAGGAACCCCACTAGCTCTTCCTCCTACAATGAGCAGTTCTTC
>TRBJ2-4|TRBD1|few|TRBV4-1
CASSHDMTGPRDIQYF
TGCGCCAGCAGCCATGATATGACAGGGCCTCGGGACATTCAGTACTTC
>TRBJ2-3|NA|many|TRBV7-8
CASSSMGLRTDTQYF
TGTGCCAGCAGCTCCATGGGACTGCGGACAGATACGCAGTATTTT
>TRBJ2-7|NA|few|TRBV6-7
CASSYGAGGYKEQYF
TGTGCCAGCAGTTACGGCGCAGGGGGGTATAAGGAGCAGTACTTC
>TRBJ1-1|TRBD1|many|TRBV18
CASSQGAATEAFF
TGTGCCAGCTCACAGGGGGCGGCGACTGAAGCTTTCTTT
>TRBJ2-1|TRBD2|NA|TRBV11-2
CASSLGRKLAGGRNEQFF
TGTGCCAGCAGCCTCGGGAGGAAACTAGCGGGAGGGAGGAATGAGCAGTTCTTC
>TRBJ2-1|NA|few|TRBV11-2
CASSLVGESNEQFF
TGTGCCAGCAGCTTGGTCGGAGAGAGTAATGAGCAGTTCTTC
>TRBJ2-3|NA|few|TRBV5-1
CASTPDGYSTDTQYF
TGCGCCAGCACTCCGGACGGTTATAGCACAGATACGCAGTATTTT
>TRBJ1-1|TRBD1|many|TRBV5-1
CASSPGQGGTEAFF
TGTGCCAGCAGCCCGGGACAGGGAGGCACTGAAGCTTTCTTT
>TRBJ2-7|TRBD2|NA|TRBV7-8
CASSPRSGSAYEQYF
TGTGCCAGCAGCCCACGTAGCGGGAGTGCCTACGAGCAGTACTTC
>TRBJ2-7|TRBD2|many|TRBV20-1
CSARLAGGLGSEQYF
TGCAGTGCTAGACTAGCGGGAGGGCTTGGGTCGGAGCAGTACTTC
>TRBJ2-2|TRBD1|many|TRBV2
CASRKGTVATGELFF
TGTGCCAGCAGGAAAGGGACAGTAGCCACCGGGGAGCTGTTTTTT
>TRBJ1-2|NA|many|TRBV27
CASSLRLARGAYGYTF
TGTGCCAGCAGTTTAAGGCTTGCACGGGGTGCCTATGGCTACACCTTC
>TRBJ2-7|NA|many|TRBV10-3
CAIGGDDYEQYF
TGTGCCATCGGGGGTGACGACTACGAGCAGTACTTC
>TRBJ2-2|NA|many|TRBV10-1
CASSEWEDTGELFF
TGCGCCAGCAGTGAGTGGGAGGACACCGGGGAGCTGTTTTTT
>TRBJ2-7|NA|few|TRBV27
CAGSLPGKHEQYF
TGTGCCGGCAGTTTACCGGGGAAACACGAGCAGTACTTC
>TRBJ1-2|NA|many|TRBV24-1
CATSDLGFGYTF
TGTGCCACCAGTGATTTGGGTTTCGGCTACACCTTC
>TRBJ1-3|NA|NA|TRBV25-1
CASSDYREGRTEAWGNTIYF
TGTGCCAGCAGTGACTATCGTGAAGGGCGGACAGAGGCGTGGGGAAACACCATATATTTT
>TRBJ2-7|NA|large|TRBV11-2
CASSRDPGTYEQYF
TGTGCCAGCAGCCGGGACCCTGGGACCTACGAGCAGTACTTC
>TRBJ2-3|NA|NA|TRBV7-3
CASSKGGRVLDTQYF
TGTGCCAGCAGCAAGGGGGGGAGGGTCCTGGATACGCAGTATTTT
>TRBJ2-1|TRBD2|many|TRBV24-1
CATSELGTSGDNEQFF
TGTGCCACCAGTGAACTAGGGACTAGCGGAGACAATGAGCAGTTCTTC
>TRBJ2-1|NA|many|TRBV5-1
CASSWGSNEQFF
TGCGCCAGCAGCTGGGGCAGCAATGAGCAGTTCTTC
>TRBJ2-7|TRBD2|many|TRBV3-1
CASSQGLAFYSYEQYF
TGTGCCAGCAGCCAAGGACTAGCGTTTTACTCCTACGAGCAGTACTTC
>TRBJ2-1|NA|NA|TRBV11-3
CASSLDRTYNEQFF
TGTGCCAGCAGCTTAGACCGGACATACAATGAGCAGTTCTTC
>TRBJ2-2|NA|few|TRBV28
CASSSRLEPGELFF
TGTGCCAGCAGTTCAAGGCTAGAACCCGGGGAGCTGTTTTTT
>TRBJ2-7|NA|NA|TRBV27
CASSTNSAVAYEQYF
TGTGCCAGCAGTACTAACTCGGCCGTCGCCTACGAGCAGTACTTC
>TRBJ2-1|NA|many|TRBV28
CASSLGGPLEQFF
TGTGCCAGCAGTTTAGGGGGACCTCTTGAGCAGTTCTTC